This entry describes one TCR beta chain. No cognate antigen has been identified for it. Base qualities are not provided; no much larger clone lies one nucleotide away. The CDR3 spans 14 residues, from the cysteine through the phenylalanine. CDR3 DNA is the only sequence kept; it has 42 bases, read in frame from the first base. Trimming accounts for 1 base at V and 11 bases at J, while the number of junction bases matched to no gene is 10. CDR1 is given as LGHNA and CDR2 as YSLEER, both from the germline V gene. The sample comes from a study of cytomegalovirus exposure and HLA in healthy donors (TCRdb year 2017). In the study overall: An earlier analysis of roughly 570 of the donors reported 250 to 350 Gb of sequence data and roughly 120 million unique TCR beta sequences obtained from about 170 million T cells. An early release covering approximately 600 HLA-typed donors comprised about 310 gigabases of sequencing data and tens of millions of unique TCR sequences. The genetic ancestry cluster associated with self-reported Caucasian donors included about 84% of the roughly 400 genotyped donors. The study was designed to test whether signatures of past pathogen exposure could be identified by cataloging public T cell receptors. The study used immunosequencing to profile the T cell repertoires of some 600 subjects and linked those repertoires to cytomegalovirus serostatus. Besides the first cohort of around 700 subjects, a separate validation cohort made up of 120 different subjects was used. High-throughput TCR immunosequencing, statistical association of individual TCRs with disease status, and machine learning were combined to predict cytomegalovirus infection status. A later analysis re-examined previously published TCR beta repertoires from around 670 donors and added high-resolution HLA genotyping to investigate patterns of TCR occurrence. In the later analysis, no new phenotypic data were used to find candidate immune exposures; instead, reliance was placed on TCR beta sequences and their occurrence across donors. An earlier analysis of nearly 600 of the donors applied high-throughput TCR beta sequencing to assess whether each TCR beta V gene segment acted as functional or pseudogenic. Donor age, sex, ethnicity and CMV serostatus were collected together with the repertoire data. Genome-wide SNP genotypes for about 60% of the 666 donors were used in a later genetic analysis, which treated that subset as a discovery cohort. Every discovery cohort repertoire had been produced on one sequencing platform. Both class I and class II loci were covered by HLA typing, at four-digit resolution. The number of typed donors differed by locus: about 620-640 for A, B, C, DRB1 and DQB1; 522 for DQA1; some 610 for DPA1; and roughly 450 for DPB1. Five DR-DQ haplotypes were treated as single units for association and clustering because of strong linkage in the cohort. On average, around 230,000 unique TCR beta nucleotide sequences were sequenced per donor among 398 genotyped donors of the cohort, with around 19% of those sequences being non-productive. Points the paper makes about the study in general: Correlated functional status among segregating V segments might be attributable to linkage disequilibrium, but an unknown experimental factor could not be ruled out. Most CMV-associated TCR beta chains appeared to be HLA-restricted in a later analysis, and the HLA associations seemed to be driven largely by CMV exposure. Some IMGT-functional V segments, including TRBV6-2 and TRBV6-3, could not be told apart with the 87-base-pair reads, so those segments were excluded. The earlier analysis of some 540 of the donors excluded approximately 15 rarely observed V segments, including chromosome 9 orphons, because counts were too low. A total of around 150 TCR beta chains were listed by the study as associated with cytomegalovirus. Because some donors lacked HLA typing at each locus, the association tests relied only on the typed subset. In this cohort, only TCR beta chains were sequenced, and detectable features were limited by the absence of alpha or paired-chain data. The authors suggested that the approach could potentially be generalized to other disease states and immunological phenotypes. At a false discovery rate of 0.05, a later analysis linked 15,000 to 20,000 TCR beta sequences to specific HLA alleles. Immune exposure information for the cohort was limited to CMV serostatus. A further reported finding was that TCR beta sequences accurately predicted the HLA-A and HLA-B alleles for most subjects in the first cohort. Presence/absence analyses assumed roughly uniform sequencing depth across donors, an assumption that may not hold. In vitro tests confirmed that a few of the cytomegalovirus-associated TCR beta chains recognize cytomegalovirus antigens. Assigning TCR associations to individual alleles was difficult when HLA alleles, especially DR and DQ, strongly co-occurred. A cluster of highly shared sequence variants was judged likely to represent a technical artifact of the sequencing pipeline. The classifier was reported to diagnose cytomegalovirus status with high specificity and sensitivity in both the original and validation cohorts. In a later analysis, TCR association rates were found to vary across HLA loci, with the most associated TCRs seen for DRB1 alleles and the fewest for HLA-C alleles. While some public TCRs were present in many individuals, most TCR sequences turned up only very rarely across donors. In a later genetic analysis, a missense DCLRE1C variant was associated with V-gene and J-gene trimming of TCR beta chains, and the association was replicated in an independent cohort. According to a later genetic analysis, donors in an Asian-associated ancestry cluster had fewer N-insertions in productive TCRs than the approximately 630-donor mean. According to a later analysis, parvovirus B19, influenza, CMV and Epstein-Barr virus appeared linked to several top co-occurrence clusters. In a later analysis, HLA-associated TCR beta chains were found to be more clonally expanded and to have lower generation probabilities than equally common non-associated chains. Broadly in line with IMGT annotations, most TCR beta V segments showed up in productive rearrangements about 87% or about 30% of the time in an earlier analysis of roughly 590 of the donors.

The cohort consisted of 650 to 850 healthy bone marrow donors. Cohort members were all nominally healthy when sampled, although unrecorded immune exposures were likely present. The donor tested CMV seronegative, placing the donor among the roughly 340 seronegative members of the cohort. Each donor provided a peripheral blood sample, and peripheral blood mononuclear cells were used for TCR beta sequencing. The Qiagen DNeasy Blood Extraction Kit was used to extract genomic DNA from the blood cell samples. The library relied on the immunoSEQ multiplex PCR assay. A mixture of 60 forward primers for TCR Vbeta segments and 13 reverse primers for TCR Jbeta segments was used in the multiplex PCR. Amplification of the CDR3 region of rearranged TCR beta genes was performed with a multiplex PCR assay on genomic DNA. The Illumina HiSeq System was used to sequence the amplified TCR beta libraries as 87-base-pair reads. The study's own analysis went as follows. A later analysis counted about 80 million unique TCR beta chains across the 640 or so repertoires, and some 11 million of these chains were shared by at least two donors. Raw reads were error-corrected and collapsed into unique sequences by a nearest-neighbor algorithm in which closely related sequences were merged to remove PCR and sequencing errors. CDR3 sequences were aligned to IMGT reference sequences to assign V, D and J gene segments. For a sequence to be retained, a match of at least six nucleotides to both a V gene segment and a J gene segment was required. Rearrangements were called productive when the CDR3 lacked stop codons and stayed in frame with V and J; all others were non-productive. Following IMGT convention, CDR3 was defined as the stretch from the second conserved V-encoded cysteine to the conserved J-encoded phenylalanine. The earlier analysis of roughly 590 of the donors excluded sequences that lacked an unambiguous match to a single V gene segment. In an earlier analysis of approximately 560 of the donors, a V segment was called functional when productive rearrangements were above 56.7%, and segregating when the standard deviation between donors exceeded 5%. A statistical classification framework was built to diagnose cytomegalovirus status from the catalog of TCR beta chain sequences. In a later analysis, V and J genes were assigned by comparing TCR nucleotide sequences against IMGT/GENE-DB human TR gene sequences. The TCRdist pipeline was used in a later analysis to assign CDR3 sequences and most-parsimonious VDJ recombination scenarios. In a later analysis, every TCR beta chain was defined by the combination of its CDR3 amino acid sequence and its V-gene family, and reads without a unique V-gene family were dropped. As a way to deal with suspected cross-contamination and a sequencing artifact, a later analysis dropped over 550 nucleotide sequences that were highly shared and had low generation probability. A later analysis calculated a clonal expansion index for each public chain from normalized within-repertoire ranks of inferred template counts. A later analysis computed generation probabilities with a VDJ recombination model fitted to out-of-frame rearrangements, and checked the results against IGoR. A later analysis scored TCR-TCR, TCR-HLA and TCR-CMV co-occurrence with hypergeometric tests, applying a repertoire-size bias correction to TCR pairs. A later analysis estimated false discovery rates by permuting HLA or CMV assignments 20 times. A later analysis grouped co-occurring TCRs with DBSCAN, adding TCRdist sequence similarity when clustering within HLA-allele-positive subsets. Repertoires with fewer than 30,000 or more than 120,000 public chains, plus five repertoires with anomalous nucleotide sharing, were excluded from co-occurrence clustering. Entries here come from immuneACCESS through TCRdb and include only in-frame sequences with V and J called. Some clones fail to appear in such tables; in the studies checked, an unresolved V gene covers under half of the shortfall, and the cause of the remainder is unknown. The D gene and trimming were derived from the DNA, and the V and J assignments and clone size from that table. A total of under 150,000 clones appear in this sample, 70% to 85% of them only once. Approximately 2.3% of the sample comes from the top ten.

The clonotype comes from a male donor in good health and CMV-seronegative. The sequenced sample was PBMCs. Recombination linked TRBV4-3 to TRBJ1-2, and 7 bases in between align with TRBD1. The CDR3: CASSQVSDRSEYTF. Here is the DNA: TGCGCCAGCAGCCAAGTCTCGGACAGGTCTGAATACACCTTC.